The rows below give T cell receptor beta chains drawn from one sample of a study of cytomegalovirus exposure and HLA in healthy donors. Data came from immunoSEQ multiplex PCR; TCRdb stores just in-frame clones and leaves some out. Of 95,000 to 130,000 clones in the sample, 65% were seen once. Sequenced input: PBMCs. The receptors come from a woman between 35 and 50 years old in good health and CMV-seropositive. Each CDR3 is given without its conserved first and last residue. Clone size is not always given. Where it is, it says once, few, many or a class for expanded clones.

v_gene: TRBV28
len: 12
j_gene: TRBJ1-5
abundance: few
CDR3aa: ASGRQEVGQPQH

v_gene: TRBV4-3
len: 16
j_gene: NA
abundance: once
CDR3aa: ASSQRLSSGVTSYEQY

v_gene: TRBV7-2
len: 13
j_gene: TRBJ1-2
abundance: NA
CDR3aa: ASSLMAGDNYGYT

v_gene: TRBV5-1
len: 11
j_gene: TRBJ2-1
abundance: NA
CDR3aa: ASSPKRDNEQF

v_gene: TRBV7-9
len: 14
j_gene: TRBJ2-5
abundance: NA
CDR3aa: ASSLAGGRDGETQY

v_gene: TRBV7-2
len: 11
j_gene: TRBJ2-5
abundance: few
CDR3aa: ASSLTRQETQY

v_gene: TRBV7-3
len: 13
j_gene: TRBJ2-1
abundance: NA
CDR3aa: ASSLIAGGYNEQF

v_gene: TRBV11-1
len: 13
j_gene: TRBJ1-4
abundance: NA
CDR3aa: ASSKNPGPGEKLF

v_gene: TRBV5-4
len: 10
j_gene: TRBJ2-7
abundance: NA
CDR3aa: ASSRDSYEQY

v_gene: TRBV4-1
len: 15
j_gene: TRBJ2-1
abundance: NA
CDR3aa: ASSPIGTSGRSNEQF

v_gene: TRBV5-6
len: 10
j_gene: TRBJ1-1
abundance: NA
CDR3aa: ASSLSGLEAF

v_gene: TRBV15
len: 10
j_gene: TRBJ2-4
abundance: NA
CDR3aa: ATSRDHNIQY

v_gene: TRBV6-6
len: 12
j_gene: TRBJ1-2
abundance: NA
CDR3aa: ASQTAAGTLGYT

v_gene: TRBV5-1
len: 15
j_gene: TRBJ1-2
abundance: few
CDR3aa: ASSPEGGLSTNYGYT

v_gene: TRBV11-3
len: 11
j_gene: TRBJ2-1
abundance: NA
CDR3aa: ASSLAPGTLQF

v_gene: TRBV5-4
len: 12
j_gene: TRBJ2-3
abundance: NA
CDR3aa: ASRLVGLTDTQY

v_gene: TRBV4-1
len: 13
j_gene: TRBJ2-5
abundance: NA
CDR3aa: ASSRGTSDQETQY

v_gene: TRBV19
len: 11
j_gene: TRBJ2-7
abundance: NA
CDR3aa: ASSLGQGYEQY

v_gene: TRBV5-1
len: 10
j_gene: TRBJ2-3
abundance: few
CDR3aa: ASSLRGDTQY

v_gene: TRBV7-2
len: 12
j_gene: TRBJ2-7
abundance: few
CDR3aa: ASSLDAGVGEQY

v_gene: TRBV11-2
len: 16
j_gene: TRBJ2-7
abundance: NA
CDR3aa: ASSLELAGRGSPYEQY

v_gene: TRBV7-3
len: 10
j_gene: TRBJ1-1
abundance: NA
CDR3aa: ASSFIGGRAF

v_gene: TRBV25-1
len: 16
j_gene: TRBJ2-5
abundance: NA
CDR3aa: ASRGHPGLAGGPETQY

v_gene: TRBV7-2
len: 11
j_gene: TRBJ1-1
abundance: NA
CDR3aa: ASSFDMGTEAF

v_gene: TRBV7-8
len: 15
j_gene: TRBJ2-2
abundance: few
CDR3aa: ASSSGTSGSPPGELF

v_gene: TRBV28
len: 10
j_gene: TRBJ2-7
abundance: few
CDR3aa: ASSFAAYEQY

v_gene: TRBV6-1
len: 10
j_gene: TRBJ2-5
abundance: NA
CDR3aa: ASTPVQETQY

v_gene: TRBV19
len: 9
j_gene: TRBJ2-1
abundance: NA
CDR3aa: ASSGLNEQF

v_gene: TRBV30
len: 11
j_gene: TRBJ1-5
abundance: few
CDR3aa: AWSATGNQPQH

v_gene: TRBV7-2
len: 13
j_gene: TRBJ2-7
abundance: NA
CDR3aa: ASSFGHPKDYEQY

v_gene: TRBV11-2
len: 12
j_gene: TRBJ2-7
abundance: NA
CDR3aa: ATEGQVSSYEQY

v_gene: TRBV29-1
len: 13
j_gene: TRBJ2-5
abundance: NA
CDR3aa: SVEDGKTAQETQY

v_gene: TRBV5-4
len: 11
j_gene: TRBJ1-2
abundance: NA
CDR3aa: ASTLGGALGYT

v_gene: TRBV27
len: 12
j_gene: TRBJ1-2
abundance: NA
CDR3aa: ASSLWGGVEGYT

v_gene: TRBV27
len: 16
j_gene: TRBJ1-1
abundance: NA
CDR3aa: ASRGQGKVSVPNTEAF

v_gene: TRBV5-6
len: 12
j_gene: TRBJ2-7
abundance: NA
CDR3aa: ASSPRRGSNEQY

v_gene: TRBV29-1
len: 10
j_gene: TRBJ2-3
abundance: NA
CDR3aa: SAPEWTDTQY

v_gene: TRBV7-8
len: 13
j_gene: TRBJ2-1
abundance: few
CDR3aa: ASSPFGEGANEQF

v_gene: TRBV9
len: 16
j_gene: TRBJ2-3
abundance: NA
CDR3aa: ASSVDVGLAGVTDTQY

v_gene: TRBV28
len: 10
j_gene: TRBJ2-7
abundance: few
CDR3aa: ASCRGGLEQY

v_gene: TRBV7-2
len: 15
j_gene: TRBJ1-1
abundance: NA
CDR3aa: ASSLGVLGGRRTEAF

v_gene: TRBV14
len: 14
j_gene: TRBJ2-7
abundance: NA
CDR3aa: ASSHQMGQGPYEQY

v_gene: TRBV5-1
len: 12
j_gene: TRBJ2-7
abundance: NA
CDR3aa: ASSLSSGTYEQY

v_gene: TRBV4-3
len: 13
j_gene: TRBJ2-7
abundance: few
CDR3aa: ASSQERGSPGEQY

v_gene: TRBV6-4
len: 15
j_gene: TRBJ2-3
abundance: NA
CDR3aa: ATTRGELAGVSDTQY

v_gene: TRBV7-9
len: 15
j_gene: TRBJ2-7
abundance: NA
CDR3aa: ASSLGSRREGSYEQY

v_gene: TRBV10-3
len: 12
j_gene: TRBJ1-1
abundance: few
CDR3aa: AISEYTDNTEAF

v_gene: TRBV5-4
len: 17
j_gene: TRBJ2-3
abundance: NA
CDR3aa: ASSLQEIAGGWVTDTQY

v_gene: TRBV15
len: 17
j_gene: TRBJ2-1
abundance: NA
CDR3aa: ATSRDAPGVNNPYNEQF

v_gene: TRBV7-2
len: 12
j_gene: TRBJ2-5
abundance: few
CDR3aa: ASSKSGQLETQY

v_gene: TRBV6-6
len: 13
j_gene: TRBJ2-7
abundance: NA
CDR3aa: ASSYPQGNTYEQY

v_gene: TRBV6-5
len: 12
j_gene: TRBJ2-7
abundance: NA
CDR3aa: ASSYSLGNYEQY

v_gene: TRBV9
len: 11
j_gene: TRBJ1-5
abundance: NA
CDR3aa: ASSSEQNQPQH

v_gene: TRBV27
len: 12
j_gene: TRBJ2-7
abundance: NA
CDR3aa: ASSGLAGADEQY

v_gene: TRBV2
len: 10
j_gene: TRBJ2-2
abundance: once
CDR3aa: ASSVRHGELF

v_gene: TRBV6-5
len: 12
j_gene: TRBJ1-2
abundance: NA
CDR3aa: ASTSSWSNYGYT